Listed below are T cell receptor beta chains from one sample, sequenced in a study of T cells in Graves' hyperthyroidism and ophthalmopathy. TCRdb analysed the multiplex PCR reads with MiXCR anew, one entry per CDR3 protein. The sample lists about 560,000 distinct CDR3 sequences, around 42% seen once, with 8.2% in the top ten. Material for sequencing was peripheral blood or thyroid tissue (not recorded which). The receptors shown here come from a woman between 18 and 30 years old with Graves' hyperthyroidism. The CDR3 runs from the conserved cysteine through the conserved F or W. D genes are given only for firm matches. Where a row states a size, it is once, few, many or the class of an expanded clone; other rows omit it.

j_call,cdr3_length,clone_size,v_call,d_call,cdr3_aa,cdr3_nt
TRBJ2-5,15,-,TRBV7-2,TRBD2,CASSLTGTRGETQYF,TGTGCCAGCAGCCTAACCGGGACTAGGGGGGAGACCCAGTACTTC
TRBJ1-1,15,few,TRBV5-8,-,CASSLPGAMNTEAFF,TGTGCCAGCAGCTTGCCAGGGGCGATGAACACTGAAGCTTTCTTT
TRBJ1-2,15,-,TRBV9,TRBD1,CASSPGQGGDYGYTF,TGTGCCAGCAGCCCCGGACAGGGGGGCGACTATGGCTACACCTTC
TRBJ1-2,14,-,TRBV24-1,-,CATSDAGLSYGYTF,TGTGCCACCAGTGATGCGGGACTGAGCTATGGCTACACCTTC
TRBJ2-7,15,-,TRBV10-3,-,CAIREGASDLGEQYF,TGTGCCATCCGCGAGGGGGCTAGCGACCTCGGCGAGCAGTACTTC
TRBJ2-3,18,many,TRBV25-1,TRBD1,CASSEYMGGQGSTDTQYF,TGTGCCAGCAGTGAATATATGGGCGGACAGGGAAGCACAGATACGCAGTATTTT
TRBJ2-5,14,-,TRBV20-1,-,CSASPDRAGGSQYF,TGCAGTGCTAGCCCCGACAGGGCCGGGGGTTCCCAGTACTTC
TRBJ2-2,14,-,TRBV2,-,CASRNRAGDGELFF,TGTGCCAGCAGGAACAGGGCGGGAGACGGGGAGCTGTTTTTT
TRBJ2-1,11,many,TRBV29-1,-,CSVVRYNEQFF,TGCAGCGTTGTTAGGTACAATGAGCAGTTCTTC
TRBJ2-7,15,-,TRBV2,TRBD2,CASSWTRGVSYEQYF,TGTGCCAGCAGTTGGACTAGAGGAGTCTCCTACGAGCAGTACTTC
TRBJ2-7,14,few,TRBV7-2,-,CASSSHWQVYEQYF,TGTGCCAGCAGCTCTCACTGGCAGGTCTACGAGCAGTACTTC
TRBJ1-5,14,few,TRBV24-1,TRBD1,CATSDLTGDQPQHF,TGTGCCACCAGTGATTTGACAGGGGATCAGCCCCAGCATTTT
TRBJ1-6,13,-,TRBV19,-,CASRLEYNSPLHF,TGTGCCAGCCGGTTAGAGTATAATTCACCCCTCCACTTT
TRBJ1-1,13,-,TRBV7-9,-,CASASGAGTEAFF,TGTGCCAGCGCCTCAGGGGCAGGCACTGAAGCTTTCTTT
TRBJ1-3,14,many,TRBV29-1,-,CSVEGGGTGNTIYF,TGCAGCGTTGAAGGCGGGGGGACTGGAAACACCATATATTTT
TRBJ1-2,12,many,TRBV2,-,CATGTGNYGYTF,TGTGCCACTGGGACGGGGAACTATGGCTACACCTTC
TRBJ2-5,15,once,TRBV25-1,TRBD2,CASSARAGAQETQYF,TGTGCCAGCAGTGCCCGAGCGGGGGCCCAAGAGACCCAGTACTTC
TRBJ2-7,14,-,TRBV5-1,TRBD2,CASSLELAGGEQYF,TGCGCCAGCAGCTTGGAACTAGCGGGAGGGGAGCAGTACTTC
TRBJ2-7,14,-,TRBV10-3,-,CAISEWVEDYEQYF,TGTGCCATCAGTGAGTGGGTGGAAGACTACGAGCAGTACTTC
TRBJ2-5,13,-,TRBV11-1,-,CASSSGREWTQYF,TGTGCCAGCAGCTCGGGTCGTGAGTGGACCCAGTACTTC
TRBJ1-1,15,-,TRBV2,TRBD1,CASSDWDRLNTEAFF,TGTGCCAGCAGTGATTGGGACAGGCTTAACACTGAAGCTTTCTTT
TRBJ2-5,15,-,TRBV12-3/TRBV12-4,TRBD2,CAGSRTSGMGETQYF,TGTGCCGGCAGTCGGACTAGCGGGATGGGAGAGACCCAGTACTTC
TRBJ2-5,14,-,TRBV5-1,-,CASSSGTPQETQYF,TGCGCCAGCAGCTCCGGGACCCCTCAAGAGACCCAGTACTTC
TRBJ2-7,16,few,TRBV19,-,CASSPRQAPSPYEQYF,TGTGCCAGTAGTCCCCGACAGGCCCCAAGTCCCTACGAGCAGTACTTC
TRBJ1-4,13,-,TRBV29-1,TRBD1,CSAQDRYHEKLFF,TGCAGCGCTCAGGACAGGTATCATGAAAAACTGTTTTTT
TRBJ1-1,12,-,TRBV7-9,-,CASRPREAEAFF,TGTGCCAGCAGGCCGAGGGAGGCTGAAGCTTTCTTT
TRBJ1-6,13,many,TRBV12-3/TRBV12-4,-,CASSRASNSPLHF,TGTGCCAGCAGTCGGGCCTCTAATTCACCCCTCCACTTT
TRBJ2-2,13,-,TRBV20-1,-,CSGTGTNTGELFF,TGCAGTGGGACGGGCACCAACACCGGGGAGCTGTTTTTT